These T cell receptor beta chains were read from a single sample in a study of cytomegalovirus exposure and HLA in healthy donors. Clones were sequenced by immunoSEQ multiplex PCR, and TCRdb holds only the in-frame ones, with some missing. The sample consists of tens of thousands of clones, roughly four fifths of them appearing once. Material for sequencing was PBMCs. These receptors were taken from a man aged 30-40 years in good health and CMV-seropositive. Each CDR3 is given with its conserved first and last residue. A D gene is named only where the DNA matches it firmly. The size field is filled for only some rows; it gives once, few, many or a size class.

d_gene,abundance,j_gene,v_gene,CDR3nt,CDR3aa
-,-,TRBJ2-3,TRBV6-5,TGTGCCAGCAGTTACTCGGTATCTCGAGAGACAGATACGCAGTATTTT,CASSYSVSRETDTQYF
TRBD2,-,TRBJ2-3,TRBV6-6,TGTGCCAGCAGTTACCAGACTAGCGCCACAGATACGCAGTATTTT,CASSYQTSATDTQYF
-,-,TRBJ2-1,TRBV5-6,TGTGCCAGCAGCTTGGAAGCAGGGGCATCTTCCAATGAGCAGTTCTTC,CASSLEAGASSNEQFF
-,-,TRBJ2-4,TRBV28,TGTGCCAGCAGTCTCCCCCCGGGGGCCAAAAACATTCAGTACTTC,CASSLPPGAKNIQYF
-,once,TRBJ2-1,TRBV18,TGTGCCAGCTCACCAGTTCGTTCTGGACAGAGGGCTGGCGAGCAGTTCTTC,CASSPVRSGQRAGEQFF
-,few,TRBJ1-1,TRBV28,TGTGCCAGCAGTTTACGGGGGGAAATCGCTGAAGCTTTCTTT,CASSLRGEIAEAFF
-,-,TRBJ2-3,TRBV10-3,TGTGCCATCAGTGAGTCGATCCAGACAACTAGCACAGATACGCAGTATTTT,CAISESIQTTSTDTQYF
-,-,TRBJ1-4,TRBV29-1,TGCAGCGTTGCTAGGCAGGGTAATGAAAAACTGTTTTTT,CSVARQGNEKLFF
-,-,TRBJ2-7,TRBV4-1,TGCGCCAGCAGCCAAGAAGCGGCAAGCTCCTACGAGCAGTACTTC,CASSQEAASSYEQYF
-,-,TRBJ1-1,TRBV10-1,TGCGCCAGCAGTTCAACAGGGTGGGGTGAAGCTTTCTTT,CASSSTGWGEAFF
TRBD2,once,TRBJ2-7,TRBV6-5,TGTGCCAGCAGTTACTCTCGGGGGGGCCTGAACGAGCAGTACTTC,CASSYSRGGLNEQYF
-,-,TRBJ2-7,TRBV28,TGTGCCATCGTCGGGGGACCCGGCGAGCAGTACTTC,CAIVGGPGEQYF
-,-,TRBJ2-1,TRBV27,TGTGCCAGCAGTCCCTACGGGGATGAGCAGTTCTTC,CASSPYGDEQFF
-,-,TRBJ2-1,TRBV28,TGTGCCAGCCGGGGGACTGCCTACAATGAGCAGTTCTTC,CASRGTAYNEQFF
-,few,TRBJ1-1,TRBV2,TGTGCCAGCATTAGGGGGGGTGCAGGGTTGCTTGATAGGACTGAAGCTTTCTTT,CASIRGGAGLLDRTEAFF
TRBD2,-,TRBJ2-1,TRBV29-1,TGCAGCGTTGAAAGGGGACTAGCGGGCAATGAGCAGTTCTTC,CSVERGLAGNEQFF
-,-,TRBJ1-1,TRBV5-1,TGCGCCAGCAGCCCGGTGGGGCAGTCAGCTAACACTGAAGCTTTCTTT,CASSPVGQSANTEAFF
-,-,TRBJ2-7,TRBV27,TGTGCCAGCAGGAGCTACTTACAGGGCTACGAGCAGTACTTC,CASRSYLQGYEQYF
-,-,TRBJ1-1,TRBV6-1,TGTGCCAGCAAAATTGGAGCCATGAACACTGAAGCTTTCTTT,CASKIGAMNTEAFF
TRBD1,-,TRBJ1-1,TRBV4-3,TGCGCCAGCAGCCAGCACGGGACAGCCATCATGGGGAGCACTGAAGCTTTCTTT,CASSQHGTAIMGSTEAFF
-,-,TRBJ1-5,TRBV7-8,TGTGCCAGCAGCTTATCCGTCGGGAGCAATCAGCCCCAGCATTTT,CASSLSVGSNQPQHF
-,-,TRBJ2-2,TRBV6-4,TGTGCCAGCTCGGGGGAGGACACCGGGGAGCTGTTTTTT,CASSGEDTGELFF
-,-,TRBJ1-2,TRBV11-2,TGTGCCAGCAGTCCACAGGGCTTCTATGGCTACACCTTC,CASSPQGFYGYTF
-,few,TRBJ2-2,TRBV5-1,TGCGCCAGCTCGCAGGGCCAAACCGGGGAGCTGTTTTTT,CASSQGQTGELFF
TRBD1,-,TRBJ1-5,TRBV19,TGTGCCAGTAGTACCCAACAGGGGGCGGGCAATCAGCCCCAGCATTTT,CASSTQQGAGNQPQHF
-,-,TRBJ2-7,TRBV6-5,TGTGCCAGCGTTGACAGCTCCTACGAGCAGTACTTC,CASVDSSYEQYF
-,-,TRBJ2-1,TRBV4-1,TGCGCCAGCAGCCAAGTGGCGGGTTTGAATGAGCAGTTCTTC,CASSQVAGLNEQFF
TRBD1,-,TRBJ1-4,TRBV7-2,TGTGCCAGCAGCTTCCCGGGACAGGGAAGTGAAAAACTGTTTTTT,CASSFPGQGSEKLFF
-,-,TRBJ2-2,TRBV9,TGTGCCAGCAGCGTACTTATTGGGCAGGGGAGTCACACCGGGGAGCTGTTTTTT,CASSVLIGQGSHTGELFF
-,-,TRBJ1-1,TRBV18,TGTGCCAGCTCACCATGGGTTGGAGACACTGAAGCTTTCTTT,CASSPWVGDTEAFF
-,-,TRBJ2-7,TRBV6-5,TGTGCCAGCAGTTACCCCGGGACACCGGACTACGAGCAGTACTTC,CASSYPGTPDYEQYF
TRBD1,-,TRBJ2-5,TRBV5-6,TGTGCCAGCAGGGGGACAGGGACAGGGGAAGAGACCCAGTACTTC,CASRGTGTGEETQYF
TRBD1,-,TRBJ1-2,TRBV7-2,TGTGCCAGCAGCTTAGCCCCAGGGGGCGCTGGCTATGGCTACACCTTC,CASSLAPGGAGYGYTF
TRBD1,-,TRBJ1-1,TRBV18,TGTGCCAGCTCACCATCACAGGGGGCGAGGACTGAAGCTTTCTTT,CASSPSQGARTEAFF
TRBD2,-,TRBJ2-7,TRBV27,TGTGCCAGCAGTTTATTCGCGGGAGAGGCCTACGAGCAGTACTTC,CASSLFAGEAYEQYF
-,-,TRBJ1-1,TRBV5-1,TGCGCCAGCAGCCCCCAAGTGAGCCTGAACACTGAAGCTTTCTTT,CASSPQVSLNTEAFF
TRBD2,-,TRBJ2-7,TRBV6-5,TGTGCCAGCAGATTAAGCGGGGCAACCTACGAGCAGTACTTC,CASRLSGATYEQYF